Following are 2 T cell receptor beta chains from one sample sequenced in a study of cytomegalovirus exposure and HLA in healthy donors. A multiplex PCR was run with 60 Vbeta primers and 13 Jbeta primers. TCRdb's table, derived via immunoSEQ multiplex PCR, lists solely in-frame clones and lacks some. The sample has tens of thousands of clones, around 73% seen once; the top ten hold approximately 3.3%. Sequencing was done on a sample of PBMCs. These receptor sequences come from a woman in her thirties or forties in good health and CMV-seronegative.

The chain combines TRBV4-1 with TRBJ1-2; D not certain. The CDR3 sequence is 14 residues long. Germline CDR1 reads MGHRA; CDR2 reads YSYEKL. V dropped 4 bases and J dropped 8 bases, with 17 bases sitting between them. CDR3 loop: CASSPQEVVWGYTF. The CDR3, as DNA: TGCGCCAGCAGCCCTCAGGAGGTAGTATGGGGCTACACCTTC.

This chain uses TRBV5-1 with TRBJ2-5; 7 bases agree with TRBD1. The CDR3 consists of 13 residues. Germline V CDR1 and CDR2: SGHRS, YFSETQ. The V gene end was trimmed by 4 bases and the J gene end by 6 bases; junction bases not matched to a gene: 6. Written as DNA, the CDR3 is TGCGCCAGCAGCGGACAGGTTGCCCAGACCCAGTACTTC. Encoded protein: CASSGQVAQTQYF.